The T cell receptor beta chain under discussion was sequenced for a study of T-cell memory formation after mild COVID-19. General study results and limits: Clones shrinking from day 15 to 85 showed even CD4/CD8 mixes; later expanders tilted CD4+.

On this clonotype itself: Its matching antigen is unknown.

In TCRdb, the 5' RACE reads were re-called with MiXCR into one record per CDR3 protein. The sample lists about 560,000 distinct CDR3 sequences; around a sixth were seen once. The sequenced material came from PBMCs or a T cell subset sorted from them (not recorded which). The clonotype comes from an adult woman who had mild COVID-19 (a few samples of this study predate the infection). Cell type and time point are not known.

This chain's CDR3 is CASSQDRDLHEQYF. The CDR3 DNA follows: TGTGCCAGCAGCCAGGACAGGGATCTGCACGAGCAGTACTTC. V is TRBV7-6 and J is TRBJ2-7, with 8 bases fitting TRBD1. CDR3 length: 14 amino acids. CDR1 is SGHVS and CDR2 is FNYEAQ in the germline V gene. The junction had 8 bases not matched to a gene; V was cut back by 5 bases and J by 5 bases.